The 23 T cell receptor beta chains given below trace back to one sample, sequenced in a study of cytomegalovirus exposure and HLA in healthy donors (dated by TCRdb to about 2017). Library preparation was by the immunoSEQ multiplex PCR assay. For the multiplex PCR, a mixture combining 60 forward primers for TCR Vbeta segments and 13 reverse primers for TCR Jbeta segments was used. In its TCRdb copy, this immuneACCESS table keeps in-frame sequences only and misses some clones. Where compared with another copy, unresolved V genes explain less than half of these, and the others have no known cause. The sample has roughly 160,000 clones on record, approximately 81% of them singletons. Clones ranked in the top ten supply under 1.1% of the sample. Specimen: PBMCs. All receptors derive from a man between 25 and 39 years old in good health and CMV-seronegative.

V gene TRBV2 combines with J gene TRBJ1-1, with D hard to call. Germline CDR1 reads SNHLY; CDR2 reads FYNNEI. The CDR3 has 13 amino acids. Trimming stripped 7 bases from V and 2 bases from J, with 11 bases between. CDR3 in amino acids: CASMRQSNTEAFF. The CDR3 DNA reads as TGTGCCAGCATGAGACAATCCAACACTGAAGCTTTCTTT.

The chain employs TRBV5-6 and TRBJ2-5, with 10 positions matching TRBD1. With 7 bases clipped from V and 9 bases from J, the junction kept 27 bases outside the gene matches. The V gene's germline CDR1 is SGHDT and CDR2 YYEEEE. The CDR3 consists of 19 residues. CDR3: CASAPQTGGGTGASGAQYF. CDR3 coding DNA: TGTGCCAGCGCCCCTCAAACCGGTGGCGGGACAGGGGCTTCGGGTGCCCAGTACTTC.

The chain combines TRBV27 with TRBJ1-1; D not resolved. CDR1 is MNHEY and CDR2 is SMNVEV in the germline V gene (reference sequence). V lost 8 bases, J lost 5 bases, and 12 bases lay in between. The CDR3 contains 12 residues. The CDR3 DNA reads as TGTGCCAGCGGCCCGTATCAAACTGAAGCTTTCTTT. Translated, it gives CASGPYQTEAFF.

The chain combines TRBV19 with TRBJ1-2; D might be TRBD1 (5 bases). Germline loops: CDR1 LNHDA, CDR2 SQIVND (reference sequence). The CDR3 length is 16 residues. V was pared by 3 bases and J by 2 bases, with 16 bases between. The CDR3 reads CASSIWGGSRNYGYTF. Here the CDR3 DNA reads TGTGCCAGTAGTATTTGGGGGGGGAGTCGGAACTATGGCTACACCTTC.

This sequence joins TRBV2 and TRBJ2-7, with D possibly being TRBD2 (6 bases). Germline V gene sequence: CDR1 SNHLY, CDR2 FYNNEI. This CDR3 has 12 amino acids. The V end was cut by 6 bases, the J end by 5 bases, with 11 bases between. The CDR3 reads CASRNPGDEQYF. CDR3 coding DNA: TGTGCCAGCAGAAACCCGGGGGACGAGCAGTACTTC.

This chain links TRBV12-5 with TRBJ1-1, with D tentatively TRBD1 (5 bases). The CDR3 totals 15 residues. Trimming took 6 bases from V and 3 from J, leaving 17 bases between them. The germline gives CDR1 LGHNT, CDR2 FRNRAP. For the CDR3, the DNA is TGTGCTAGTGGCCCGGGGGTAAGAACGGACACTGAAGCTTTCTTT. Amino acid sequence: CASGPGVRTDTEAFF.

This clone was detected only once. This chain joins TRBV27 and TRBJ1-4; D may be TRBD1 (5 bases). V lost 5 bases and J lost 4, with 14 bases in between. Germline CDR1 is MNHEY and CDR2 is SMNVEV (reference sequence). The CDR3 extends over 15 amino acids. The CDR3 DNA reads as TGTGCCAGCAGTCCCGCGTGGGGGGGTAATGAAAAACTGTTTTTT. It is translated as CASSPAWGGNEKLFF.

The chain carries TRBV28 and TRBJ2-2; 7 nucleotides line up with TRBD1. J gave up 4 bases and V 6 bases, and 8 bases lay outside the gene matches. CDR1 and CDR2 (germline): MDHEN, SYDVKM. The CDR3 loop spans 15 amino acids. The CDR3 here is CASSRNRGGTGELFF. For the CDR3, the DNA is TGTGCCAGCAGCCGAAACAGGGGCGGCACCGGGGAGCTGTTTTTT.

With regard to this clone: Additional DNA sequences in this sample encode the identical CDR3. The chain employs TRBV9 and TRBJ1-2; perhaps TRBD1 as D (5 bases). Germline CDR1 reads SGDLS; CDR2 reads YYNGEE. The CDR3 length is 12 residues. V was cut by 2 bases and J by 4 bases, with 6 bases left in between. The CDR3 is CASSVGPYGYTF. CDR3 nucleotide sequence: TGTGCCAGCAGCGTGGGGCCCTATGGCTACACCTTC.

The chain carries TRBV27 and TRBJ2-7, with a tentative D call TRBD1 (5 bases). The CDR3 loop spans 12 amino acids. Germline V lookup: CDR1 MNHEY, CDR2 SMNVEV (reference sequence). Deletions cut 5 bases from V and 3 bases from J, with 8 bases between. In nucleotides, the CDR3 is TGTGCCAGCAGTCTTAGGGGCTACGAGCAGTACTTC. Encoded protein: CASSLRGYEQYF.

The rearrangement uses TRBV25-1 and TRBJ2-2, with 10 nucleotides matching TRBD1. CDR3 length: 15 amino acids. Germline trimming cut 5 bases from V and 4 bases from J; bases unmatched to any gene: 4. Germline CDR1 and CDR2: MGHDK and SYGVNS. CDR3 sequence (DNA): TGTGCCAGCAGTTCTGGGACAGGGGTCACCGGGGAGCTGTTTTTT. This gives the protein CASSSGTGVTGELFF.

The CDR3: CASSIGQGPIYEQYF. The CDR3 region has the DNA TGCGCCAGCAGTATCGGACAGGGACCGATTTACGAGCAGTACTTC. The chain couples TRBV10-1 to TRBJ2-7; 8 positions match TRBD1. This CDR3 comprises 15 residues. CDR1 and CDR2 from the germline V gene are WNHNN and SYGVQD (reference sequence). V shed 5 bases and J 4 bases; nucleotides not matched to a gene: 10.

This chain connects TRBV7-9 to TRBJ1-4; no clear D gene. The V end lost 5 bases, the J end lost 8 bases, and 15 bases lay between the germline ends. The CDR3 has 14 residues. Germline assignment: CDR1 SEHNR and CDR2 FQNEAQ (reference sequence). In nucleotides, the CDR3 is TGTGCCAGCAGCCCAGGAATACCGGGGGAAAAACTGTTTTTT. It is translated as CASSPGIPGEKLFF.

Comments on this clone: At one end the junction does not follow the germline gene, possibly because of a read error. This chain joins TRBV7-9 and TRBJ1-4; D gene unclear. The length of the CDR3 is 13 residues. Germline CDR1 SEHNR, CDR2 FQNEAQ (reference sequence). The CDR3 DNA reads as TGTTCCAGCAGCGCGGCAACTAATGAAAAACTGTTTTTT. This gives the protein CSSSAATNEKLFF.

Here the CDR3 reads CSAEGLRSYEQYF. CDR3 DNA sequence: TGCAGCGCCGAGGGACTGCGCTCCTACGAGCAGTACTTC. The genes are TRBV29-1 and TRBJ2-7; a weak D match, TRBD2 (6 bases). Between the trimmed V and J ends, which lost 7 bases and 0 bases, there was a span of 13 bases. Germline CDR1 is SQVTM and CDR2 is ANQGSEA. The CDR3 is 13 amino acids.

V is TRBV19 and J is TRBJ2-2; the match to TRBD1 covers 7 bases. The ends lost 2 bases at V and 6 bases at J; junction bases unmatched: 6. This CDR3 has 15 amino acids. CDR1 LNHDA and CDR2 SQIVND come from the germline V gene (reference sequence). In nucleotides, the CDR3 is TGTGCCAGTAGTATAAGGACAGGCTGGGCCGGGGAGCTGTTTTTT. Protein: CASSIRTGWAGELFF.

Remarks on this clone: Within the sample, other DNA sequences also encode this same CDR3. The CDR3 nucleotides read TGTGCCAGCAGCTTAGCGGGGCAGTCTTACGAGCAGTACTTC. Protein product: CASSLAGQSYEQYF. This chain connects TRBV7-9 to TRBJ2-7; tentatively, D is TRBD1 (5 bases). This CDR3 has 14 residues. Germline V gene data show CDR1 as SEHNR and CDR2 as FQNEAQ (reference sequence). V was shortened by 0 bases and J by 4 bases, with 10 bases between the two germline ends.

The chain employs TRBV5-3 and TRBJ2-1, with D possibly TRBD2 on 6 matching bases. TRBV5-3 is known as an ORF, though its function is uncertain. CDR3 length equals 13 residues. V gave up 4 bases and J gave up 5 bases, with 10 bases separating them. The CDR3 sequence: CARSNGGNNEQFF. The CDR3 coding sequence is TGTGCCAGAAGCAATGGGGGGAACAATGAGCAGTTCTTC.

The chain couples TRBV6-4 to TRBJ2-7; a weak D match, TRBD1 (7 bases). The V gene's germline CDR1 is MRHNA and CDR2 SNTAGT. There are 15 residues in the CDR3. V was pared by 7 bases and J by 1 base, with 17 bases between. For the CDR3, the DNA is TGTGCCAGCACCGGTCAGGGGGGCACGTCCTACGAGCAGTACTTC. This encodes CASTGQGGTSYEQYF.

The chain recombines TRBV7-3 with TRBJ2-1, with 7 bases aligning to TRBD2. CDR1 is SGHTA and CDR2 is FQGTGA in the germline V gene. The ends lost 3 bases at V and 4 bases at J; junction bases unmatched: 9. The CDR3 sequence is 16 residues long. CDR3 DNA sequence: TGTGCCAGCAGCTTCCTTGCGGGAGAGGGGTACAATGAGCAGTTCTTC. This encodes CASSFLAGEGYNEQFF. Full variable domain (rest looked up from reference TRBV7-3 and TRBJ2-1): GAGVSQTPSNKVTEKGKYVELRCDPISGHTALYWYRQSLGQGPEFLIYFQGTGAADDSGLPNDRFFAVRPEGSVSTLKIQRTERGDSAVYLCASSFLAGEGYNEQFFGPGTRLTVL.

This chain uses TRBV28 with TRBJ1-1; TRBD1 is a possible D gene (5 bases). This CDR3 spans 13 amino acids. Trimming pared 7 bases from V and 0 bases from J, leaving 9 bases between. Germline CDR1 is MDHEN and CDR2 is SYDVKM. CDR3: CASKSGLNTEAFF. CDR3 bases: TGTGCCAGCAAATCAGGGTTGAACACTGAAGCTTTCTTT.

V and J are TRBV6-6 and TRBJ1-4; perhaps TRBD1 as D (5 bases). This CDR3 is 15 amino acids long. V was cut by 2 bases and J by 8 bases, with 15 bases left in between. Germline CDR1 MNHNY, CDR2 SVGAGI (reference sequence). For the CDR3, the DNA is TGTGCCAGCAGTTACGCGGGACTCATGGAAGAAAAACTGTTTTTT. Protein sequence: CASSYAGLMEEKLFF.

The chain links TRBV2 to TRBJ1-2; no clear D gene. The V gene lost 6 bases and the J gene lost 8 bases, with 25 bases spanning the gap. The germline gives CDR1 SNHLY, CDR2 FYNNEI. This CDR3 spans 16 amino acids. The CDR3 region is CASSPPPGKPAWGYTF. As DNA, the CDR3 is TGTGCCAGCAGCCCTCCCCCGGGAAAACCCGCTTGGGGCTACACCTTC.